A single sample is the source of the 3 T cell receptor beta chains below, sequenced in a study of cytomegalovirus exposure and HLA in healthy donors. Primers: 60 Vbeta forward and 13 Jbeta reverse. Assay used: immunoSEQ multiplex PCR; TCRdb lists only in-frame clones, some missing. The sample consists of 180,000 or so clones, about four fifths of them appearing once. The specimen sequenced was PBMCs. The receptors originated from a man aged 35 to 55 in good health and CMV-seronegative.

V is TRBV4-1 and J is TRBJ1-1; 10 bases align to TRBD1. The CDR3 has 15 residues. V shed 8 bases, J shed 1 base, and the junction held 7 bases outside the gene matches. Germline CDR1 MGHRA, CDR2 YSYEKL. This chain's CDR3 is CASLPTGGENTEAFF. The CDR3 region has the DNA TGCGCCAGCCTCCCGACAGGGGGCGAGAACACTGAAGCTTTCTTT.

The J gene is TRBJ2-5, the V gene TRBV5-1, with TRBD2 identical over 8 bases. The CDR3 sequence is 15 residues long. Germline assignment: CDR1 SGHRS and CDR2 YFSETQ. The ends lost 2 bases at V and 5 bases at J; junction bases unmatched: 8. The CDR3 sequence is CASSFLGRGGETQYF. The CDR3 nucleotides read TGCGCCAGCAGCTTCCTGGGCCGGGGGGGTGAGACCCAGTACTTC. Based on the CDR3 plus reference TRBV5-1 and TRBJ2-5, the full variable domain is KAGVTQTPRYLIKTRGQQVTLSCSPISGHRSVSWYQQTPGQGLQFLFEYFSETQRNKGNFPGRFSGRQFSNSRSEMNVSTLELGDSALYLCASSFLGRGGETQYFGPGTRLLVL.

The rearrangement joins TRBV5-6 to TRBJ1-4; D is unresolved. The CDR3 contains 13 residues. Per the germline V gene, CDR1 is SGHDT and CDR2 is YYEEEE. Deletions cut 0 bases from V and 8 bases from J, with 8 bases between. Here the CDR3 reads CASSLGFGEKLFF. In DNA form, the CDR3 reads TGTGCCAGCAGCTTGGGTTTTGGCGAAAAACTGTTTTTT.